A single sample gave rise to the 2 T cell receptor beta chains below, sequenced in a study of regulatory T cells in long-lasting Graves disease. The sample's time point: newly diagnosed GD, antithyroid drugs for less than 3 months. After RNA was extracted from PBMCs, the TCR library was made from it. To make TCR beta libraries, researchers used iRepertoire HTBI primers and Arm-PCR of CDR3 regions. MiXCR, applied by TCRdb to the multiplex PCR reads, yields one record per CDR3 protein. Found here are roughly 420,000 distinct CDR3 sequences, about 14% of them singletons; the top ten hold 20% to 25%. This material consisted of peripheral blood mononuclear cells (PBMCs), taken at new diagnosis, from a patient treated with antithyroid drugs. These receptors all come from a female donor with Graves disease.

In this sample, this clonotype turned up many times. J is TRBJ1-1 and V is TRBV12-3 or TRBV12-4, with D unclear. The CDR3 length is 13 residues. The ends were cut back, 3 bases at V and 6 bases at J, with 11 bases in the middle. The CDR3 DNA sequence: TGTGCCAGCAGTTTTGGAGTTGGGGCTGAAGCTTTCTTT. Its protein product is CASSFGVGAEAFF.

The table lists this clonotype with many counts. The chain carries TRBV11-2 and TRBJ1-2, with 9 positions matching TRBD1. There are 15 residues in the CDR3. Germline lookup yields CDR1 SGHAT and CDR2 FQNNGV. The trim removed 4 bases at V and 8 bases at J, leaving 11 bases unmatched. The CDR3 nucleotides read TGTGCCAGCAGCTCGAACAGGGGGCGCCGGGAAGGCTACACCTTC. It translates to CASSSNRGRREGYTF. The full variable domain, with the rest looked up from reference TRBV11-2 and TRBJ1-2, is EAGVAQSPRYKIIEKRQSVAFWCNPISGHATLYWYQQILGQGPKLLIQFQNNGVVDDSQLPKDRFSAERLKGVDSTLKIQPAKLEDSAVYLCASSSNRGRREGYTFGSGTRLTVV.